This T cell receptor beta chain came from a study of cytomegalovirus exposure and HLA in healthy donors. Germline V lookup: CDR1 SEHNR, CDR2 FQNEAQ (reference sequence). With 2 bases removed from V and 9 bases from J, the gap between germline ends came to 7 bases. This CDR3 has 11 amino acids. PCR was performed using 60 Vbeta and 13 Jbeta primers. Profiled with immunoSEQ multiplex PCR; TCRdb holds only in-frame clones, not every one. The table records 200,000 to 300,000 clones, 80% to 90% of them present only once. Sequenced input: PBMCs. The chain uses TRBV7-9 and TRBJ1-1; D gene unclear. The source is a woman aged 40 to 49 in good health and CMV-seropositive. The CDR3 coding sequence is TGTGCCAGCAGCTTATCAGAAAAAGCTTTCTTT. It yields the protein CASSLSEKAFF.